A selection of T cell receptor beta chains follows, all from one sample in a study of cytomegalovirus exposure and HLA in healthy donors. Only in-frame clones appear in the TCRdb table, and some are missing; sequencing was by immunoSEQ multiplex PCR. The table has under 150,000 clones, roughly 80% seen once. Material for sequencing was PBMCs. These receptors all stem from a boy between 5 and 17 years old in good health and CMV-seronegative. Each CDR3 is given with its conserved first and last residue. A D gene is named only where the DNA matches it firmly. Clone size, where shown, is once, few, many, or a class for clones that have expanded.

DNA | CDR3 | J | D | size | length | V
TGCGCCAGCAGCTTGTCCAGGGGCGAGCAGTACTTC | CASSLSRGEQYF | TRBJ2-7 | - | - | 12 | TRBV5-1
TGTGCCAGCAGCCCATCTACCGTAGGCACAGATACGCAGTATTTT | CASSPSTVGTDTQYF | TRBJ2-3 | - | - | 15 | TRBV7-9
TGTGCCAGCAGCCCGACTAGCGGAGTAACAGATACGCAGTATTTT | CASSPTSGVTDTQYF | TRBJ2-3 | TRBD2 | - | 15 | TRBV5-6
TGTGCCAGCAGCTCCCGGCAGGGCGGTTTGAGCACTGAAGCTTTCTTT | CASSSRQGGLSTEAFF | TRBJ1-1 | - | - | 16 | TRBV7-2
TGTGCCAGTTCGGGAGGGCTAGCGGCTTCCTACGAGCAGTACTTC | CASSGGLAASYEQYF | TRBJ2-7 | TRBD2 | - | 15 | TRBV19
TGTGCCAGCAGTCCTAAGACAGGGAAAACCGGGGAGCTGTTTTTT | CASSPKTGKTGELFF | TRBJ2-2 | TRBD1 | once | 15 | TRBV7-2
TGTGCCACCAGCAGAGATGTGGGGAGAACCAGAGAGCAGTTCTTC | CATSRDVGRTREQFF | TRBJ2-1 | - | - | 15 | TRBV15
TGTGCCAGTTCTGCGGGAGAGGGGAACTTAGCCAAAAACATTCAGTACTTC | CASSAGEGNLAKNIQYF | TRBJ2-4 | TRBD2 | once | 17 | TRBV5-4
TGCAGCGTTGAGGGGTCTAGCGGGACCCTCACAGATACGCAGTATTTT | CSVEGSSGTLTDTQYF | TRBJ2-3 | TRBD2 | - | 16 | TRBV29-1
TGCGCCAGCAGGCGCGGGAGTAACAATGAGCAGTTCTTC | CASRRGSNNEQFF | TRBJ2-1 | TRBD2 | few | 13 | TRBV5-1
TGTGCCAGCAGCTTCGGGACTAGCGGGTACGAGCAGTACTTC | CASSFGTSGYEQYF | TRBJ2-7 | TRBD2 | - | 14 | TRBV13